This note documents a single T cell receptor (beta chain) sequence. Antigen: not known. CD45RO-negative CD8 cells positively selected for CCR7 made up the naive population, which excluded terminally differentiated effector memory CD45RA+ cells. Assay: immunoSEQ multiplex PCR; the TCRdb copy retains only in-frame clones and omits some. The data show more than 2 million clones, less than 95% seen once. This sample is drawn from a study of shared clonotypes between healthy human individuals. Findings and caveats of the study: Specimens sampled were limited to blood, with tissue repertoires likely differing.

The V and J ends lost 6 bases and 0 bases, in that order; junction bases with no gene match: 8. This CDR3 has 16 amino acids. From germline, CDR1 is MNHEY and CDR2 SMNVEV (reference sequence). V is TRBV27 and J is TRBJ2-7; 10 bases map to TRBD1. The TCR was taken from a man between 18 and 35 years old in good health. Sequencing was performed on naive CD8+ T cells sorted from blood. The CDR3 loop is CASSDSGTGASYEQYF. CDR3 nucleotides: TGTGCCAGCAGCGATTCGGGGACAGGGGCCTCCTACGAGCAGTACTTC.